The rows below give T cell receptor beta chains drawn from one sample of a study of blood T cell repertoires in COVID-19. Libraries were prepared by immunoSEQ multiplex PCR; TCRdb keeps only in-frame clonotypes and omits some of them. This repertoire shows about 89,000 clones, 70% to 80% found once; its top ten account for around 49%. The specimen sequenced was peripheral blood. These TCRs come from a human donor in a cohort sampled during active COVID-19. The CDR3 runs from the conserved cysteine through the conserved F or W. The D gene is left open where the match is weak.

j_gene,d_gene,v_gene,CDR3nt,CDR3aa
TRBJ1-5,-,TRBV19,TGTGCCAGTAGTCCCACAGGGTCCATTTGGCCCCAGCATTTT,CASSPTGSIWPQHF
TRBJ2-3,TRBD2,TRBV6-6,TGTGCCAGCAGGACTAGCGGGGGGACAGATACGCAGTATTTT,CASRTSGGTDTQYF
TRBJ1-1,TRBD1,TRBV19,TGTGCCAGTAGTCCAACAGGGGGCTCGTACACTGAAGCTTTCTTT,CASSPTGGSYTEAFF
TRBJ2-1,TRBD2,TRBV7-2,TGTGCCAGCAGCTTATCCGGTGGAAACGGGAGGTATGAGCAGTTCTTC,CASSLSGGNGRYEQFF
TRBJ2-3,TRBD2,TRBV3-1/TRBV3-2,TGTGCCAGCAGCCAACAGCTAGCGGGAGGGACAGATACGCAGTATTTT,CASSQQLAGGTDTQYF
TRBJ2-5,TRBD1,TRBV9,TGTGCCAGCAGAGGACAGGGCTTGTACCAAGAGACCCAGTACTTC,CASRGQGLYQETQYF
TRBJ2-3,TRBD2,TRBV5-1,TGCGCCAGCAGCACTAGCGGGTCTAGCACAGATACGCAGTATTTT,CASSTSGSSTDTQYF
TRBJ2-3,TRBD2,TRBV27,TGTGCCAGCAGGTTTGGGGGGGAAACAGATACGCAGTATTTT,CASRFGGETDTQYF
TRBJ2-7,-,TRBV29-1,TGCAGCGTTATAGACTTGTCCTACGAGCAGTACTTC,CSVIDLSYEQYF
TRBJ2-4,-,TRBV6-5,TGTGCCAGCAGTTACTCTCGGGGGGCCAAAAACATTCAGTACTTC,CASSYSRGAKNIQYF
TRBJ2-3,-,TRBV11-2,TGTGCCAGCAGCTTAGCCGGGAGTTGGGCAGATACGCAGTATTTT,CASSLAGSWADTQYF
TRBJ1-4,TRBD1,TRBV5-1,TGCGCCAGCAGCCAGGGACAGCCCGCAACTAATGAAAAACTGTTTTTT,CASSQGQPATNEKLFF
TRBJ1-1,-,TRBV27,TGTGCCAGCAGTTTATCGCCCAGGGTCACTGAAGCTTTCTTT,CASSLSPRVTEAFF